This passage covers 5 T cell receptor beta chains from one sample sequenced in a study of beta chain bispecific antibodies for T cell cancers. Expansion lasted two to four days, with either anti-CD3 antibody OKT3 or CD3/CD28 beads. TCRdb called the 5' RACE reads again in MiXCR, with one record for every CDR3 protein. The sample consists of 20,000 to 25,000 distinct CDR3 sequences, 2% to 2.5% of them appearing once. Study-level points and caveats: The leukemia cells, rather than normal T cells, gave most of the targeted TRBV signal. The TRBV12-3 share of total TRBV signal fell approximately 99% after anti-TRBV12 rather than anti-CD19 exposure.

Their antigen targets remain unknown. The source material was healthy donor T cells cultured with leukemia cells, sampled from a culture containing a bispecific antibody targeting TCR Vbeta12. The receptors stem from a human donor in good health. Some clones in this sample may be carry-over from other donors' samples.

This clonotype was recorded at least ten times. The genes are TRBV9 and TRBJ2-7; perhaps TRBD1 as D (6 bases). CDR1 is SGDLS, CDR2 YYNGEE, per germline. The CDR3 runs to 11 residues. V lost 10 bases to trimming and J lost 4 bases, with 12 bases between them. The CDR3 reads CAGTRSYEQYF. The CDR3 bases are TGTGCCGGGACAAGGAGTTACGAGCAGTACTTC.

The chain is built from TRBV5-4 and TRBJ2-7, with D perhaps being TRBD1 or TRBD2 (5 bases each). V shed 0 bases and J shed 2 bases, with 15 bases lying between them. Germline-derived CDR1 and CDR2 are SGHNT and YYREEE (reference sequence). CDR3 size: 16 residues. In DNA, the CDR3 is TGTGCCAGCAGCTTGGCCATAGGGACCGGCGCCTACGAGCAGTACTTC. Amino acid sequence: CASSLAIGTGAYEQYF.

This clonotype was seen at least ten times. This sequence joins TRBV20-1 and TRBJ2-1; 14 bases are shared with TRBD2. J was trimmed by 0 bases and V by 6 bases; bases with no gene match: 10. Germline CDR1 reads DFQATT; CDR2 reads SNEGSKA (reference sequence). The CDR3 covers 18 residues. CDR3 sequence reads: CSARRTSGGPSSYNEQFF. The CDR3 DNA reads TGCAGTGCCCGAAGGACTAGCGGGGGGCCCAGCTCCTACAATGAGCAGTTCTTC.

By proportion, this clonotype is medium-sized. The chain employs TRBV5-1 and TRBJ2-1; no clear D. Looked up from germline, CDR1 is SGHRS and CDR2 is YFSETQ. The CDR3 is 13 amino acids. V shed 0 bases and J shed 4 bases, with 5 bases lying between them. CDR3 bases: TGCGCCAGCAGCTTGGACGGATACAATGAGCAGTTCTTC. The encoded protein is CASSLDGYNEQFF.

This clonotype was counted at least ten times. The chain is built from TRBV12-3 or TRBV12-4 and TRBJ2-3; maybe TRBD1 (6 bases). The CDR3 is 14 residues long. Trimming took 5 bases from V and 10 from J, leaving 19 bases between them. The CDR3 DNA reads as TGTGCCAGCAGTCCCCGGGACAAGGCAGGGGCGCAGTATTTT. This codes for CASSPRDKAGAQYF.